This T cell receptor beta chain came from a study of cytomegalovirus exposure and HLA in healthy donors (dated by TCRdb to 2016 to 2017). Concerning the study at large: An earlier analysis of about 560 of the donors reported over 250 Gb of sequence data and roughly 120 million unique TCR beta sequences obtained from some 200 million T cells. Approximately 310 gigabases of sequencing data and tens of millions of unique TCR sequences were included in an early release covering under 650 HLA-typed donors. Of the approximately 400 genotyped donors, 65% to 90% fell in the genetic ancestry cluster associated with self-reported Caucasian donors. The aim of the study was to test whether cataloging public T cell receptors could identify signatures of past pathogen exposure. The study used immunosequencing to profile the T cell repertoires of 666 subjects and linked those repertoires to cytomegalovirus serostatus. Along with the approximately 700-subject first cohort, a separate validation cohort of about 110 different subjects was used. To predict cytomegalovirus infection status, the study brought together high-throughput TCR immunosequencing, statistical association of individual TCRs with disease status, and machine learning. A later analysis re-examined previously published TCR beta repertoires from more than 550 donors and added high-resolution HLA genotyping to investigate patterns of TCR occurrence. The later analysis used no new phenotypic data to find candidate immune exposures, relying instead on TCR beta sequences and their occurrence across donors. In an earlier analysis of more than 550 of the donors, high-throughput TCR beta sequencing was used to judge whether each TCR beta V gene segment behaved as functional or pseudogenic. Donor age, sex, ethnicity and CMV serostatus were collected together with the repertoire data. Genome-wide SNP genotypes for about 65% of the 666 donors were used in a later genetic analysis, which treated that subset as a discovery cohort. All discovery cohort repertoires had been generated on a single sequencing platform. Both class I and class II loci were covered by HLA typing, at four-digit resolution. The number of typed donors differed by locus: about 629-640 for A, B, C, DRB1 and DQB1; some 540 for DQA1; fewer than 610 for DPA1; and 400 to 480 for DPB1. Roughly five DR-DQ haplotypes were handled as single units for association and clustering because linkage in the cohort was strong. On average, roughly 250,000 unique TCR beta nucleotide sequences were sequenced per donor among about 400 genotyped donors of the cohort, with 15% to 20% of those sequences being non-productive. Overall study outcomes, separate from this receptor: Because HLA typing was missing for some donors at each locus, association tests included only the typed subset. According to a later analysis, most CMV-associated TCR beta chains appeared to be HLA-restricted, and the HLA associations seemed to be driven largely by CMV exposure. In an earlier analysis of 587 of the donors, most TCR beta V segments appeared in productive rearrangements about 87% or about 30% of the time, broadly matching IMGT annotations. A later analysis found that HLA-associated TCR beta chains were more clonally expanded and had lower generation probabilities than equally common non-associated chains. Immune exposure information for the cohort was limited to CMV serostatus. Some IMGT-functional V segments, including TRBV6-2 and TRBV6-3, could not be distinguished by the 87-base-pair reads and were therefore excluded. A later analysis associated 15,000 to 20,000 TCR beta sequences with specific HLA alleles at a false discovery rate of 0.05. It was suggested by the authors that the approach could potentially be generalized to other disease states and immunological phenotypes. Correlated functional status among segregating V segments might reflect linkage disequilibrium, but an unknown experimental factor could not be ruled out. The classifier was reported to diagnose cytomegalovirus status with high specificity and sensitivity in both the original cohort and the validation cohort. A later analysis reported that several top co-occurrence clusters appeared linked to parvovirus B19, influenza, CMV and Epstein-Barr virus. In a later genetic analysis, a missense DCLRE1C variant was associated with V-gene and J-gene trimming of TCR beta chains, and the association was replicated in an independent cohort. According to a later genetic analysis, donors in an Asian-associated ancestry cluster had fewer N-insertions in productive TCRs than the approximately 650-donor mean. A cluster of highly shared sequence variants was judged likely to represent a technical artifact of the sequencing pipeline. In a later analysis, TCR association rates were found to vary across HLA loci, with the most associated TCRs seen for DRB1 alleles and the fewest for HLA-C alleles. The presence/absence analyses assumed that sequencing depth was roughly uniform across donors, and that assumption may not be true. Across donors, most TCR sequences were observed very rarely, whereas some public TCRs were present in many individuals. Over 15 rarely observed V segments, including chromosome 9 orphons, were excluded from the earlier analysis of almost 600 of the donors because counts were too low. Strong co-occurrence of HLA alleles, especially DR and DQ, made assigning TCR associations to individual alleles difficult. A few of the identified cytomegalovirus-associated TCR beta chains were confirmed in vitro to be specific for cytomegalovirus antigens. A total of roughly 160 TCR beta chains were listed by the study as associated with cytomegalovirus. This cohort had only TCR beta chains sequenced, and the lack of alpha or paired-chain data limited which features could be detected. A further reported finding was that TCR beta sequences accurately predicted the HLA-A and HLA-B alleles for most subjects in the first cohort.

The CDR3 numbers 13 residues from cysteine through phenylalanine. Just the 39-base CDR3 DNA is kept, in frame starting at base 1. CDR1 SGHDT and CDR2 YYEEEE are derived from the germline V gene. V is reduced by 6 bases and J by 6 bases, leaving a spacing of 13 bases between them. The library came from the immunoSEQ multiplex PCR assay. For the multiplex PCR, a mixture combining 60 forward primers for TCR Vbeta segments and 13 reverse primers for TCR Jbeta segments was used. The CDR3 region of rearranged TCR beta genes was amplified from genomic DNA with a multiplex PCR assay. The Illumina HiSeq System was used to sequence the amplified TCR beta libraries as 87-base-pair reads. The authors' analysis ran thus. A later analysis tallied roughly 76 million unique TCR beta chains across the 666 repertoires, and around 10 million of those chains were shared by two or more donors. A nearest-neighbor algorithm error-corrected the raw reads and collapsed the reads into unique sequences, merging closely related sequences to remove PCR and sequencing errors. CDR3 sequences were aligned to IMGT reference sequences to assign V, D and J gene segments. Each retained sequence needed at least a six-nucleotide match to both a V gene segment and a J gene segment. A rearrangement counted as productive if the CDR3 had no stop codons and remained in frame with V and J, and every other rearrangement counted as non-productive. Following IMGT convention, CDR3 was defined as the stretch from the second conserved V-encoded cysteine to the conserved J-encoded phenylalanine. In an earlier analysis of some 550 of the donors, sequences lacking an unambiguous match to a single V gene segment were excluded. An earlier analysis of around 600 of the donors classified V segments as functional when productive rearrangements were above 56.7% and as segregating when the standard deviation between donors was above 5%. To diagnose cytomegalovirus status from the catalog of TCR beta chain sequences, a statistical classification framework was built. V and J gene assignment, in a later analysis, came from comparing TCR nucleotide sequences with IMGT/GENE-DB human TR gene sequences. The TCRdist pipeline was used in a later analysis to assign CDR3 sequences and most-parsimonious VDJ recombination scenarios. A later analysis defined each TCR beta chain by its CDR3 amino acid sequence plus V-gene family, and excluded reads lacking a unique V-gene family. To address suspected cross-contamination and a sequencing artifact, a later analysis removed over 500 highly shared, low-generation-probability nucleotide sequences. In a later analysis, a clonal expansion index was calculated for each public chain from normalized within-repertoire ranks of inferred template counts. Generation probabilities in a later analysis came from a VDJ recombination model fitted to out-of-frame rearrangements, and those results were checked against IGoR. Hypergeometric tests were used in a later analysis to score TCR-TCR, TCR-HLA and TCR-CMV co-occurrence, with a repertoire-size bias correction applied to the TCR pairs. False discovery rates were estimated in a later analysis by permuting HLA or CMV assignments 20 times. A later analysis grouped co-occurring TCRs with DBSCAN, adding TCRdist sequence similarity when clustering within HLA-allele-positive subsets. Repertoires with fewer than 30,000 or more than 120,000 public chains, plus five repertoires with anomalous nucleotide sharing, were excluded from co-occurrence clustering. As stored in TCRdb, this immuneACCESS dataset retains in-frame rearrangements with V and J assigned. A fraction of the clones does not appear; measured against another copy, unresolved V genes explain less than half of the discrepancy, and the remainder lacks a known reason. D and trimming were read from the DNA, whereas the V and J calls and clone size are those reported in that table. In all, the sample holds some 150,000 clones, and 65% to 85% of those were seen once. About 2.5% of the sample goes to the ten largest clones.

About this clone: The target of this receptor is not known. No much larger clonotype is one base removed from it; base qualities were not supplied.

The cohort was made up of around 720 healthy bone marrow donors. At the time of sampling, all cohort members were nominally healthy, though unrecorded immune exposures were likely present. The donor was CMV seronegative and belonged to the group of around 350 seronegative cohort members. Every donor gave a peripheral blood sample, and the peripheral blood mononuclear cells from that sample were used for TCR beta sequencing. Genomic DNA was extracted from the blood cell samples with the Qiagen DNeasy Blood Extraction Kit. The chain uses TRBV5-6 and TRBJ1-3; the D gene identity is not certain. Sequences were obtained from PBMCs. The clonotype was recovered from a man in his forties or fifties in good health and CMV-seronegative. The nucleotide sequence is TGTGCCAGCACGACGAGGCTGATAAACACCATATATTTT. Its product reads: CASTTRLINTIYF.